The 20 T cell receptor beta chains below were found in one sample sequenced in a study of blood T cell repertoires in COVID-19. Method: immunoSEQ multiplex PCR; TCRdb's copy keeps in-frame clones and lacks some. The sample includes some 15,000 clones, about 91% seen only once; the top ten take around 5.9%. Input material: peripheral blood. All receptors come from a human donor in a cohort sampled during active COVID-19.

This CDR3 reads CASSLDGERAFF. The DNA of the CDR3 is TGCGCCAGCAGCTTGGACGGGGAGAGGGCTTTCTTT. This chain joins TRBV5-1 and TRBJ1-1; no clear D. From germline, CDR1 is SGHRS and CDR2 YFSETQ. Between the trimmed V and J ends, which lost 0 bases and 11 bases, there was a span of 11 bases. This CDR3 has 12 residues.

The V gene is TRBV19, the J gene TRBJ1-5, with a possible D match to TRBD1 (5 bases). Germline values: CDR1 LNHDA, CDR2 SQIVND (reference sequence). Trimming pared 0 bases from V and 0 bases from J, leaving 18 bases between. The CDR3 spans 19 residues. The CDR3 is CASSIDNGHLTYSNQPQHF. The CDR3 region has the DNA TGTGCCAGTAGTATAGATAATGGACACTTGACTTATAGCAATCAGCCCCAGCATTTT.

This clone was seen a single time. The genes are TRBV4-3 and TRBJ1-1; 9 bases fit TRBD1. V gave up 0 bases and J gave up 5 bases; unmatched junction bases: 10. CDR1 and CDR2 from the germline V gene are LGHNA and YSLEER. The CDR3 covers 17 residues. DNA of the CDR3: TGCGCCAGCAGCCAAGATAACAGGGGGCCCTCGGGGACTGAAGCTTTCTTT. Its translation: CASSQDNRGPSGTEAFF.

This clone has a single count. CDR3 loop: CASSAYNSVEQFF. The DNA of the CDR3 is TGTGCCAGCAGCGCTTACAATAGCGTTGAGCAGTTCTTC. This chain uses TRBV9 with TRBJ2-1; D is perhaps TRBD2 (5 bases). This CDR3 region has 13 residues. Germline V gives CDR1 SGDLS, CDR2 YYNGEE. V lost 3 bases, J lost 9 bases, and 13 bases lay in between.

The table lists this clone with a count of one. The rearrangement links TRBV28 to TRBJ2-3; the match to TRBD2 covers 9 bases. The CDR3 is 17 amino acids. Trimming took 4 bases from V and 0 from J; bases not matched to a gene: 8. Germline V gives CDR1 MDHEN, CDR2 SYDVKM. The CDR3: CASSSPLSGSSTDTQYF. CDR3 in DNA: TGTGCCAGCAGTTCTCCTCTTAGCGGGAGTAGCACAGATACGCAGTATTTT.

The chain combines TRBV29-1 with TRBJ2-7, with D unresolved. Trimming stripped 7 bases from V and 4 bases from J, with 20 bases between. Germline lookup yields CDR1 SQVTM and CDR2 ANQGSEA. The CDR3 has 14 residues. The CDR3: CSATSGTALYEQYF. DNA for the CDR3: TGCAGCGCCACATCCGGTACAGCTCTTTACGAGCAGTACTTC.

This clone was recorded once. V and J are TRBV7-9 and TRBJ2-3; 7 bases agree with TRBD2. This CDR3 is 16 amino acids long. J was trimmed by 2 bases and V by 3 bases; bases with no gene match: 8. CDR1 is SEHNR, CDR2 FQNEAQ, per germline (reference sequence). This chain's CDR3 is CASSFRAGVDTDTQYF. CDR3 nucleotides: TGTGCCAGCAGCTTTAGGGCGGGAGTAGACACAGATACGCAGTATTTT.

On this clone: At one boundary the junction diverges from the germline segment, which might be a read error. The rearrangement uses TRBV18 and TRBJ2-1; 12 bases fit TRBD2. CDR1 is KGHSH, CDR2 LQKENI, per germline. The CDR3 has 14 residues. In DNA form, the CDR3 reads TGTGCCAGCTCACCACCGGCACTAGCGGGAGGTGCAATCTTC. It specifies CASSPPALAGGAIF.

The chain combines TRBV27 with TRBJ1-2; D is possibly TRBD1 (5 bases). Per germline, CDR1 MNHEY and CDR2 SMNVEV (reference sequence). Trimming stripped 6 bases from V and 1 base from J, with 12 bases between. The CDR3 length is 14 residues. The CDR3 region has the DNA TGTGCCAGCAGGCGGCAGGGCAATAACTATGGCTACACCTTC. This gives the protein CASRRQGNNYGYTF.

This clone turned up a few times. The chain is built from TRBV4-3 and TRBJ1-2, with D possibly TRBD1 on 5 matching bases. Germline-derived CDR1 and CDR2 are LGHNA and YSLEER. The CDR3 loop spans 15 amino acids. Trimming cost V 0 bases and J 6 bases, with 14 bases left between them. This chain's CDR3 is CASSQDPQGSNGYTF. CDR3 DNA sequence: TGCGCCAGCAGCCAAGATCCCCAGGGTTCCAATGGCTACACCTTC.

This clone was observed a single time. The V gene is TRBV12-5, the J gene TRBJ2-7, with D tentatively TRBD1 (6 bases). Trimming cost V 3 bases and J 0 bases, with 18 bases left between them. Germline CDR1 LGHNT, CDR2 FRNRAP. The CDR3 covers 17 residues. CDR3 loop: CASGLPNRQESSYEQYF. Written as DNA, the CDR3 is TGTGCTAGTGGTTTACCGAATCGACAGGAGAGCTCCTACGAGCAGTACTTC.

This chain uses TRBV7-8 with TRBJ2-7; D may be TRBD1 (8 bases). V lost 1 base and J lost 9, with 19 bases in between. The CDR3 runs 15 residues. Germline CDR1 is SGHVS and CDR2 is FQNEAQ. CDR3 region: CASSLVDKGGTGQYF. The DNA of the CDR3 is TGTGCCAGCAGCTTAGTGGACAAGGGAGGGACAGGGCAGTACTTC.

The rearrangement uses TRBV9 and TRBJ2-5; 7 bases are shared with TRBD2. CDR1 and CDR2 from the germline V gene are SGDLS and YYNGEE. This CDR3 region has 14 residues. The ends lost 3 bases at V and 5 bases at J; junction bases unmatched: 7. CDR3 sequence: CASSAGGVPETQYF. In nucleotides, the CDR3 is TGTGCCAGCAGCGCTGGGGGGGTCCCGGAGACCCAGTACTTC.

The chain uses TRBV10-1 and TRBJ2-3; TRBD1 matches at 9 bases. This CDR3 has 17 amino acids. V shed 6 bases and J 0 bases; nucleotides not matched to a gene: 10. Germline CDR1 reads WNHNN; CDR2 reads SYGVQD (reference sequence). The CDR3 DNA reads as TGCGCCAGCAGCCCAAATCCGGGACAGGGAAGCACAGATACGCAGTATTTT. This gives the protein CASSPNPGQGSTDTQYF.

This chain joins TRBV3-1 (or the pseudogene TRBV3-2) and TRBJ2-5; 9 bases match TRBD2. The CDR3 length is 18 residues. V gave up 4 bases and J gave up 1 base; unmatched junction bases: 13. CDR1 is LGHDT and CDR2 is YNNKEL in the germline V gene (reference sequence). The CDR3 bases are TGTGCCAGCAGCCCTTTGTCCCTAGCGGGACCCACCCAAGAGACCCAGTACTTC. Protein sequence: CASSPLSLAGPTQETQYF.

To note about this clone: The same CDR3 also results from other DNA sequences found in this sample. The rearrangement joins TRBV7-2 to TRBJ2-1, with 9 bases that match TRBD2. The V segment lost 2 bases and the J segment 2 bases; nucleotides outside the gene matches: 1. The CDR3 spans 15 residues. Germline V gene lookup returns CDR1 SGHTA and CDR2 FQGNSA. The CDR3 reads CASSLTSGPYNEQFF. The CDR3 bases are TGTGCCAGCAGCTTAACTAGCGGGCCCTACAATGAGCAGTTCTTC.

The rearrangement links TRBV5-1 to TRBJ2-3, with a tentative D call TRBD2 (6 bases). The germline V gene encodes CDR1 SGHRS and CDR2 YFSETQ. Trimming pared 0 bases from V and 4 bases from J, leaving 12 bases between. The CDR3 is 15 amino acids. Here the CDR3 DNA reads TGCGCCAGCAGCTTGGTGGGGGGAGGCGCAGATACGCAGTATTTT. It yields the protein CASSLVGGGADTQYF.

This chain connects TRBV7-8 to TRBJ2-7, with 8 positions matching TRBD1. After removal of 5 bases from V and 5 bases from J, the junction contained 8 bases not matched to a gene. CDR1 SGHVS and CDR2 FQNEAQ come from the germline V gene. This CDR3 comprises 14 residues. The CDR3 nucleotides are TGTGCCAGCAGCACTCGGACAGGGCCGCACGAGCAGTACTTC. It is translated as CASSTRTGPHEQYF.

This chain joins TRBV5-1 and TRBJ2-5; 8 bases are shared with TRBD2. The CDR3 extends over 15 amino acids. Germline trimming cut 3 bases from V and 3 bases from J; bases unmatched to any gene: 7. Germline V gene lookup returns CDR1 SGHRS and CDR2 YFSETQ. CDR3 in amino acids: CASSSMGTREETQYF. The DNA for the CDR3 is TGCGCCAGCAGCTCTATGGGGACTAGGGAAGAGACCCAGTACTTC.

The V and J genes are TRBV13 and TRBJ1-2; no definite D call. The V gene lost 1 base and the J gene lost 2 bases, with 8 bases spanning the gap. CDR1 and CDR2 (germline): PRHDT, FYEKMQ (reference sequence). CDR3 size: 14 residues. CDR3 region: CASSLVAANYGYTF. The CDR3, as DNA: TGTGCCAGCAGCTTAGTGGCGGCAAACTATGGCTACACCTTC.